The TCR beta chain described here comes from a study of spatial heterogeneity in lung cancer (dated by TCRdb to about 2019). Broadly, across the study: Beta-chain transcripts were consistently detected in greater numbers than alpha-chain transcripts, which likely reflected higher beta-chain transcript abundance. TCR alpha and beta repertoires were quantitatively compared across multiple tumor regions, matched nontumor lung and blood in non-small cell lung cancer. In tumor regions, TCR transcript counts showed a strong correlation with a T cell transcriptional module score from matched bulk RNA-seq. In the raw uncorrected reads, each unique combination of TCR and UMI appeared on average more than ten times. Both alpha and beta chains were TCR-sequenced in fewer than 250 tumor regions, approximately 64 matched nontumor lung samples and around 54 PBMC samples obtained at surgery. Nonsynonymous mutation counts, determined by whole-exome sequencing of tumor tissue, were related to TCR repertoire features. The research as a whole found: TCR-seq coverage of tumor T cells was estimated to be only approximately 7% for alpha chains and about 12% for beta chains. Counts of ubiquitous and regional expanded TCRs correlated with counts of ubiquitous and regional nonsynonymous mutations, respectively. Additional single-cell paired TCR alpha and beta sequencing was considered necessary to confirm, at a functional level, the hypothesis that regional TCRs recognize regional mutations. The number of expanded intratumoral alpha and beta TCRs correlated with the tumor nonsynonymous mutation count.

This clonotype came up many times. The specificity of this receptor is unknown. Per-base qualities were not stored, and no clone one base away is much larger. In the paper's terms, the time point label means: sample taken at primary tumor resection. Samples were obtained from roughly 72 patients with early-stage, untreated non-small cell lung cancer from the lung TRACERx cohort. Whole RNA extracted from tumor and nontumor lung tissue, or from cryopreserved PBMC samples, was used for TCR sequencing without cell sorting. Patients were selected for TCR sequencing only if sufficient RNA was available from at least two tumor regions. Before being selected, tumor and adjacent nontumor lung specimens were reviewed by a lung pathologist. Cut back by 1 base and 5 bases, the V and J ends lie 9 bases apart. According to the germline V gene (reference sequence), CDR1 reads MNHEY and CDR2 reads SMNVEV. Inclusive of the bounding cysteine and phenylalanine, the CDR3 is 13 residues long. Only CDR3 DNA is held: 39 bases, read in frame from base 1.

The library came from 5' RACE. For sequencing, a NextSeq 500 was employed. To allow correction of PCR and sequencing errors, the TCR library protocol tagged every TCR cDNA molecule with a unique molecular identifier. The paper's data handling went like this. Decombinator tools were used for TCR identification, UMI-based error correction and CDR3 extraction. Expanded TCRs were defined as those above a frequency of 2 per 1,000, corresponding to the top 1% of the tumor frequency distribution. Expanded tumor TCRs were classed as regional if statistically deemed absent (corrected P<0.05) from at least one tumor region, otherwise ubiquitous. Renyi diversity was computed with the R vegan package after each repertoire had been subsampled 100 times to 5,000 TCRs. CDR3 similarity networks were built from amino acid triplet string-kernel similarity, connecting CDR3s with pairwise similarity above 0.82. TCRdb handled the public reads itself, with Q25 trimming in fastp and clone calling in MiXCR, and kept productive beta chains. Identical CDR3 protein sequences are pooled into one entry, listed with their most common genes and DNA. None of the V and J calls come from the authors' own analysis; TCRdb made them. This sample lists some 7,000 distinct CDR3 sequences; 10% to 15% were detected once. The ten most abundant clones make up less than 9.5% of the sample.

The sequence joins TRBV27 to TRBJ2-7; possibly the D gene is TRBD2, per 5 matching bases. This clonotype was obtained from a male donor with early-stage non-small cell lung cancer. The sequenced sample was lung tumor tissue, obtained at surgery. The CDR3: CASSLFASNEQYF. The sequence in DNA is TGTGCCAGCAGTTTATTCGCTAGCAACGAGCAGTACTTC.